The T cell receptor (beta chain) described here comes from a study of OX40 agonist ivuxolimab in advanced cancers. CDR1 and CDR2 from the germline V gene are SGHTA and FQGTGA. The CDR3 loop spans 13 amino acids. Germline trimming cut 5 bases from V and 4 bases from J; bases unmatched to any gene: 1. Sequencing used immunoSEQ multiplex PCR; TCRdb keeps in-frame clones, though not all of them. This table has approximately 79,000 clones, around 86% appearing once. This clone was picked up one time. This chain uses TRBV7-3 with TRBJ1-1; 10 bases are shared with TRBD1. The receptor comes from an adult with an advanced solid tumor such as melanoma, head and neck, liver or kidney cancer. The specimen was CD4+ or CD8+ T cells sorted from blood, collected in a trial of the OX40 agonist ivuxolimab. The CDR3 here is CASSGQGGTEAFF. CDR3 sequence (DNA): TGTGCCAGCAGCGGACAGGGGGGCACTGAAGCTTTCTTT.